The text below deals with one T cell receptor beta chain. No antigen is known for it. This entry comes from a study of sequential checkpoint blockade in melanoma. Across the study: After nivolumab or ipilimumab alone, some 20 patients had week-13 rebiopsies.

Documented treatment: randomized to nivolumab then ipilimumab (arm A) or the reverse (arm B). The CDR3 runs 13 residues. Germline V gene lookup returns CDR1 SGHVT and CDR2 SQSDAQ. V was shortened by 1 base and J by 3 bases, with 6 bases between the two germline ends. Profiling relied on immunoSEQ multiplex PCR, and the TCRdb table lists in-frame clones only, not all of them. The table shows fewer than 9,500 clones, with roughly 23% occurring only once. General study points: PD-L1 staining and CD8+ counts, not mutational load, tracked tumor T-cell clonality.

This chain uses TRBV7-4 with TRBJ1-1; no clear D gene. The material was tumor tissue (inferred from file names), obtained from a patient given nivolumab and ipilimumab in sequence. This clonotype originated in a human donor with melanoma. CDR3 in amino acids: CASSLVTDTEAFF. The CDR3 DNA sequence: TGTGCCAGCAGCTTAGTAACGGACACTGAAGCTTTCTTT.